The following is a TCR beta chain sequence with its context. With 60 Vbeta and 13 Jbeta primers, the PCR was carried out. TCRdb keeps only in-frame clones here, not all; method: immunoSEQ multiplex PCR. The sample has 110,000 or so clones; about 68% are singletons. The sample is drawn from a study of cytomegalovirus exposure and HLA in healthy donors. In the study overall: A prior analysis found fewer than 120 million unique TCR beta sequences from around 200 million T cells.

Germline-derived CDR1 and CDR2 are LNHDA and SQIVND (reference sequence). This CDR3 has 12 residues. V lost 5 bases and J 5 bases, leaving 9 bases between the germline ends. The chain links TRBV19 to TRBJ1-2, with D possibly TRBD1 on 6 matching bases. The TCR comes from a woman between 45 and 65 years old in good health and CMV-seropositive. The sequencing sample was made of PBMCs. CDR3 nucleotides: TGTGCCAGTAGTCCCGGACAGTATGGCTACACCTTC. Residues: CASSPGQYGYTF.